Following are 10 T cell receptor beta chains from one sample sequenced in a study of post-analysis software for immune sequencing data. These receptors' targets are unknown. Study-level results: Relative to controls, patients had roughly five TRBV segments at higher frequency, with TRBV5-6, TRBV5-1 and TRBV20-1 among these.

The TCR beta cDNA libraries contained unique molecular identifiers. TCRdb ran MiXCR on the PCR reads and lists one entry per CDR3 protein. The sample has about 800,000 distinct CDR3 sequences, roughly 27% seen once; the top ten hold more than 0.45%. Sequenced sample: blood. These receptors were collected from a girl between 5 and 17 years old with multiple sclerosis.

CDR3 residues: CASSSSLGSDTQYF. The CDR3 DNA follows: TGTGCCAGTAGTTCCTCCTTGGGGTCGGATACGCAGTATTTT. This rearrangement joins TRBV19 to TRBJ2-3, with D uncertain. CDR1 LNHDA and CDR2 SQIVND come from the germline V gene (reference sequence). The CDR3 totals 14 residues. Trimming took 5 bases from V and 6 from J, leaving 15 bases between them.

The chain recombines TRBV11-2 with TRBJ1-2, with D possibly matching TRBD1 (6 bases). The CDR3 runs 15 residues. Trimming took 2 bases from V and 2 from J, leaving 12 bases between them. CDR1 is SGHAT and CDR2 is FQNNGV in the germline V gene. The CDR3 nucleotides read TGTGCCAGCAGCTTAATTTTGCAGGGGAACTATGGCTACACCTTC. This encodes CASSLILQGNYGYTF.

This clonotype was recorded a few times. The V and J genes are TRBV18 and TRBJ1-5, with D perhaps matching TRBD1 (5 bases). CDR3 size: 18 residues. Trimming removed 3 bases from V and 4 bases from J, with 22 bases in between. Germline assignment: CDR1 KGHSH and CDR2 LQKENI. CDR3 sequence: CASSPLPRGDRGNQPQHF. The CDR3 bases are TGTGCCAGCTCACCCTTACCAAGAGGTGACAGAGGGAATCAGCCCCAGCATTTT.

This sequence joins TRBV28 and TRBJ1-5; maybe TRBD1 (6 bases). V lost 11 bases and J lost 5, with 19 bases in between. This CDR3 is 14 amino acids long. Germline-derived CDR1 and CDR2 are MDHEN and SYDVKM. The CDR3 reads CAAHRDGVDQPQHF. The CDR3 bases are TGTGCCGCTCACAGGGACGGGGTCGATCAGCCCCAGCATTTT.

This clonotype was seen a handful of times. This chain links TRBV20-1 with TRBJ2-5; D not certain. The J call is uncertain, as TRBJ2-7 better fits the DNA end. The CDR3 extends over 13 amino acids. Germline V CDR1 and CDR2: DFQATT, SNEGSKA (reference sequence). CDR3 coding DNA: TGCAGTGCTAGAGTTAGTACTAACTACGAGCAGTACTTC. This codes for CSARVSTNYEQYF.

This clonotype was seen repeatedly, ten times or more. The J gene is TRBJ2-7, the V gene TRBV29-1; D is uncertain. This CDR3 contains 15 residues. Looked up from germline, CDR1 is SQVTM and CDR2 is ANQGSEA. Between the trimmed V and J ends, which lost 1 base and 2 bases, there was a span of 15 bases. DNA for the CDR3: TGCAGCGTTGAAGCTTCGGACCGCGGCCCCTACGAGCAGTACTTC. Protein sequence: CSVEASDRGPYEQYF.

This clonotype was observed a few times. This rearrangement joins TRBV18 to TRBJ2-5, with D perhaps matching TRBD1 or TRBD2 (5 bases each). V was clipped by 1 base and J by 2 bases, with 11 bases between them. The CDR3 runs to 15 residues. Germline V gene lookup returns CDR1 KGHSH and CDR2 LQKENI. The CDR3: CASSPRGSRQETQYF. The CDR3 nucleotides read TGTGCCAGCTCACCACGGGGGTCCCGGCAAGAGACCCAGTACTTC.

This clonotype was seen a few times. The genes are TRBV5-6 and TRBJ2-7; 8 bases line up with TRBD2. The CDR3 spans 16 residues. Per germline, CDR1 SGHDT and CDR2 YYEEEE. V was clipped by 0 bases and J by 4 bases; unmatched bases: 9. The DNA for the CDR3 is TGTGCCAGCAGCTTGGTCCTTCCGGGGGGGCCGTACGAGCAGTACTTC. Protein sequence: CASSLVLPGGPYEQYF.

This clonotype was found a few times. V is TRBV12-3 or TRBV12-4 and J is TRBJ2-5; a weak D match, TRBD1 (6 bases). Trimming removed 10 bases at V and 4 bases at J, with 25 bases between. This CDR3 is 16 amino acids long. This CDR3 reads CATTSGRGGVRETQYF. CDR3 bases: TGTGCCACTACTTCTGGGAGAGGGGGAGTTCGAGAGACCCAGTACTTC.

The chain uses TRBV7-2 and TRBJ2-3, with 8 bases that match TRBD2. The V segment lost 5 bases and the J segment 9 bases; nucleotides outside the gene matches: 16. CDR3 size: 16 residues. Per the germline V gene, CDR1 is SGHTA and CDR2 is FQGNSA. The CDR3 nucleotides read TGTGCCAGCAGCCCCCGCGCGGGGCGGGGGGCGCAGACGCAGTATTTT. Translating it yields CASSPRAGRGAQTQYF.